The present entry profiles one TCR beta chain with its context. Reverse transcription of about 0.5 to 1 ug RNA was carried out with random hexamers. Amplification of TCR beta CDR3 was carried out by immunoSEQ multiplex PCR, which covered 54 Vbeta and 13 Jbeta segments. TCRdb reanalysed the immunoSEQ multiplex PCR reads using MiXCR and keeps one entry per CDR3 protein. The repertoire holds about 130,000 distinct CDR3 sequences, with 90% to 95% as singletons. The multiple sclerosis control group comprised treatment-naive patients with stable or active relapsing-remitting disease. The CD8+ and CD4+ T cells were isolated magnetically using a negative isolation approach, whereas the TEMRA cells were enriched by FACS. The sample originates from a study of CD8 T cells in Susac syndrome. This CDR3 region has 16 residues. The ends were cut back, 1 base at V and 6 bases at J, with 13 bases in the middle. Germline loops: CDR1 SGHVS, CDR2 FQNEAQ.

Material: CD4+ T cells from PBMCs. The rearrangement links TRBV7-8 to TRBJ1-6; the D gene is possibly TRBD1 (5 bases). This sequence originates from a human donor with multiple sclerosis. In DNA, the CDR3 is TGTGCCAGCAGCTTAGTTTCGGGGAGGGGTAATTCACCCCTCCACTTT. Protein sequence: CASSLVSGRGNSPLHF.